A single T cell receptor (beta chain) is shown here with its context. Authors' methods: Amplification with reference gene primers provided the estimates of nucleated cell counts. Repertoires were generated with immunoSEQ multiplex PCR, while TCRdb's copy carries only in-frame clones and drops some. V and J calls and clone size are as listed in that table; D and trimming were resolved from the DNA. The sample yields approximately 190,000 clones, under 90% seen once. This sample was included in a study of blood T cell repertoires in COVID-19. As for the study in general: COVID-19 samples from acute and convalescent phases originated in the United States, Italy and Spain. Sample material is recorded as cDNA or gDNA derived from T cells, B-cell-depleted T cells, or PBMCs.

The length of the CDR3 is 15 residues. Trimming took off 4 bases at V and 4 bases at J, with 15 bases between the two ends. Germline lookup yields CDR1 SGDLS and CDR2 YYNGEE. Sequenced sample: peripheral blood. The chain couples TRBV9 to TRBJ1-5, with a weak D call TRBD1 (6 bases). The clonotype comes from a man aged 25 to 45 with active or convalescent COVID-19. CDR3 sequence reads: CASSKGVGGNQPQHF. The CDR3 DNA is TGTGCCAGCAGCAAGGGGGTTGGGGGAAATCAGCCCCAGCATTTT.